The text below deals with one TCR beta chain. This entry belongs to a study of control samples from healthy donors and cancer patients. The protocol was immunoSEQ multiplex PCR, while the TCRdb copy is restricted to in-frame clones and leaves out a portion. This sample has some 130,000 clones; over 80% occur once, and the top ten carry less than 2.5%. The length of the CDR3 is 16 residues. The J segment lost 4 bases and the V segment lost 0 bases, leaving 3 bases of the junction unmatched. Germline values: CDR1 MNHEY, CDR2 SVGAGI. The source is a woman in her fifties or sixties in good health. Sequenced sample: blood. The chain couples TRBV6-5 to TRBJ2-5; 12 bases align to TRBD1. The chain's CDR3 is CASSYSGQGAGETQYF. CDR3 DNA sequence: TGTGCCAGCAGTTACTCGGGACAGGGGGCCGGAGAGACCCAGTACTTC.